Listed here are 20 T cell receptor beta chains from one sample, sequenced in a study of Graves' ophthalmopathy and Graves' hyperthyroidism. The sequenced template was RNA, covering the TCR beta CDR3 region. First-round RT-PCR used HTBI primers; second-round multiplex PCR followed. TCRdb called the multiplex PCR reads again in MiXCR, with one record for every CDR3 protein. The sample yields about 210,000 distinct CDR3 sequences, less than 30% seen once. Sequenced: peripheral blood. The origin of the receptors is a man aged 50 to 59 with Graves' ophthalmopathy.

The rearrangement joins TRBV19 to TRBJ2-5; D is possibly TRBD1 or TRBD2 (5 bases each). The CDR3 runs 14 residues. Trimming removed 6 bases from V and 4 bases from J, with 15 bases in between. CDR1 is LNHDA and CDR2 is SQIVND in the germline V gene (reference sequence). As DNA, the CDR3 is TGTGCCAGTAGGGAAGGGACGCCCGGAGAGACCCAGTACTTC. Encoded protein: CASREGTPGETQYF.

Many counts were recorded for this clonotype. At one of its ends the junction is not consistent with the germline gene, which may arise from a read error. The chain links TRBV2 to TRBJ1-2, with a weak D call TRBD1 (5 bases). The CDR3 consists of 15 residues. The V gene's germline CDR1 is SNHLY and CDR2 FYNNEI. CDR3 amino acids: CASSAGLGQLSTGAF. CDR3 DNA: TGTGCCAGCAGTGCGGGTCTGGGGCAGCTCTCCACGGGTGCCTTC.

About this clonotype itself: One base away lies a much larger clone, so this may be a sequencing read error. The rearrangement joins TRBV2 to TRBJ2-5; D is uncertain. The CDR3 runs to 13 residues. V lost 7 bases and J lost 4, with 13 bases in between. CDR1 SNHLY and CDR2 FYNNEI come from the germline V gene. CDR3 sequence: CASTKNRGETQYF. CDR3 sequence (DNA): TGTGCCAGCACAAAAAACAGAGGAGAGACCCAGTACTTC.

The chain joins TRBV29-1 to TRBJ1-3; unclear D gene. The CDR3 has 12 amino acids. Trimming left V 7 bases short and J 1 base short, with 8 bases between. The germline V gene has CDR1 SQVTM and CDR2 ANQGSEA. The CDR3 nucleotides are TGCAGCGCGGGAGGATCTGGAAACACCATATATTTT. It specifies CSAGGSGNTIYF. The variable domain in full, with the rest retrieved from reference TRBV29-1 and TRBJ1-3, is SAVISQKPSRDICQRGTSLTIQCQVDSQVTMMFWYRQQPGQSLTLIATANQGSEATYESGFVIDKFPISRPNLTFSTLTVSNMSPEDSSIYLCSAGGSGNTIYFGEGSWLTVV.

This clonotype was seen ten or more times. V usage is TRBV28 and J usage is TRBJ2-5; D gene unclear. There are 14 residues in the CDR3. Germline V gene data show CDR1 as MDHEN and CDR2 as SYDVKM. The germline V and J ends were trimmed by 3 bases and 2 bases, with 10 bases remaining between them. The CDR3 region is CASSLIARQETQYF. The DNA for the CDR3 is TGTGCCAGCAGTTTGATAGCCAGGCAAGAGACCCAGTACTTC.

The V and J genes are TRBV7-9 and TRBJ1-1; D not resolved. In germline, CDR1 is SEHNR, CDR2 FQNEAQ (reference sequence). Trimming shortened V by 5 bases and J by 3 bases, and 13 bases separated the two germline ends. CDR3 length: 14 amino acids. The CDR3 bases are TGTGCCAGCAGCCCCGGCCGGATAGACACTGAAGCTTTCTTT. Translating it yields CASSPGRIDTEAFF.

The chain combines TRBV13 with TRBJ1-2; 9 bases agree with TRBD1. V lost 7 bases, J lost 5 bases, and 5 bases stayed unmatched. Germline-derived CDR1 and CDR2 are PRHDT and FYEKMQ (reference sequence). This CDR3 is built from 13 residues. This CDR3 is CASTQGAVYGYTF. The CDR3 nucleotides are TGTGCCAGCACACAGGGGGCGGTTTATGGCTACACCTTC.

This clonotype has at least ten counts. J is TRBJ1-2 and V is TRBV12-3 or TRBV12-4, with D perhaps matching TRBD1 (5 bases). This CDR3 spans 13 amino acids. Trimming shortened V by 6 bases and J by 5 bases, and 13 bases separated the two germline ends. CDR3 protein: CASSGRGAYGYTF. The CDR3 region has the DNA TGTGCCAGCAGCGGGAGGGGCGCTTATGGCTACACCTTC.

The chain joins TRBV12-3 or TRBV12-4 to TRBJ2-7; no firm D call. V was cut by 6 bases and J by 7 bases, with 13 bases left in between. This CDR3 spans 12 amino acids. The CDR3 region is CASSLVQKEQYF. Written as DNA, the CDR3 is TGTGCCAGCAGCCTGGTCCAGAAAGAGCAGTACTTC.

This clonotype was recorded at least ten times. The chain couples TRBV12-3 or TRBV12-4 to TRBJ2-7; 13 nucleotides line up with TRBD2. This CDR3 has 18 residues. The trim removed 5 bases at V and 7 bases at J, leaving 17 bases unmatched. This CDR3 reads CASSPTARTSGSRYEQYF. CDR3 DNA: TGTGCCAGCAGTCCGACTGCCCGGACTAGCGGGAGTAGGTATGAGCAGTACTTC.

This clonotype appeared many times. This chain uses TRBV12-3 or TRBV12-4 with TRBJ1-5; TRBD1 matches at 9 bases. J was trimmed by 4 bases and V by 5 bases; bases with no gene match: 9. This CDR3 has 16 residues. The CDR3 is CASSKLGGTGNQPQHF. The CDR3 DNA reads as TGTGCCAGCAGTAAACTAGGCGGGACAGGGAATCAGCCCCAGCATTTT.

This clonotype was seen ten or more times. The CDR3 DNA reads as TGCGCCAGCAGTTCTAGCGGGACGAAGGAGACCCAGTACTTC. It encodes CASSSSGTKETQYF. The gene calls are TRBV10-1 and TRBJ2-5, with 9 nucleotides matching TRBD2. In germline, CDR1 is WNHNN, CDR2 SYGVQD (reference sequence). This CDR3 spans 14 amino acids. The ends lost 5 bases at V and 5 bases at J; junction bases unmatched: 6.

This clonotype is a singleton in its sample. CDR3 nucleotide sequence: TGTGCCAGCAGGGCGCCACCGGGACACCGGAATTCACCCCTCCACTTT. Encoded protein: CASRAPPGHRNSPLHF. This chain joins TRBV6-1 and TRBJ1-6; the D gene is possibly TRBD1 (6 bases). The V end lost 6 bases, the J end lost 7 bases, and 19 bases lay between the germline ends. The CDR3 contains 16 residues. CDR1 is MNHNS, CDR2 SASEGT, per germline.

This clonotype has just a few counts. The genes are TRBV12-3 or TRBV12-4 and TRBJ2-7; D is possibly TRBD1 or TRBD2 (5 bases each). V gave up 2 bases and J gave up 6 bases, with 8 bases separating them. This CDR3 spans 12 amino acids. The CDR3 loop reads CASSLLGAEQYF. CDR3 DNA: TGTGCCAGCAGTTTACTCGGGGCCGAGCAGTACTTC.

This clonotype was detected ten times or more. J is TRBJ2-5 and V is TRBV9; the D is unclear. Germline loops: CDR1 SGDLS, CDR2 YYNGEE. The CDR3 sequence is 15 residues long. Between the trimmed V and J ends, which lost 0 bases and 5 bases, there was a span of 14 bases. The CDR3 sequence is CASSVGRVDWETQYF. The CDR3, as DNA: TGTGCCAGCAGCGTAGGCCGGGTCGACTGGGAGACCCAGTACTTC. The full variable domain, completed using reference TRBV9 and TRBJ2-5, is DSGVTQTPKHLITATGQRVTLRCSPRSGDLSVYWYQQSLDQGLQFLIQYYNGEERAKGNILERFSAQQFPDLHSELNLSSLELGDSALYFCASSVGRVDWETQYFGPGTRLLVL.

The chain joins TRBV28 to TRBJ2-7; TRBD2 matches at 10 bases. Germline V gives CDR1 MDHEN, CDR2 SYDVKM. The CDR3 loop spans 15 amino acids. The V and J ends lost 6 bases and 4 bases, in that order; junction bases with no gene match: 9. The DNA of the CDR3 is TGTGCCAGCAGGGCTCGACTAGCGGGTCTTTACGAGCAGTACTTC. This sequence encodes CASRARLAGLYEQYF.

The chain is built from TRBV6-2 or TRBV6-3 and TRBJ1-1, with TRBD1 matching over 8 bases. Germline CDR1 reads MNHEY; CDR2 reads SVGEGT. The CDR3 covers 15 residues. V was pared by 5 bases and J by 4 bases, with 9 bases of the junction left unmatched. CDR3 DNA: TGTGCCAGCAGTGAGGGAGACAGGGGCTCCACTGAAGCTTTCTTT. Encoded protein: CASSEGDRGSTEAFF.

The chain joins TRBV10-3 to TRBJ2-7, with D possibly matching TRBD2 (6 bases). Deletions cut 11 bases from V and 3 bases from J, with 14 bases between. The CDR3 consists of 12 residues. The germline V gene has CDR1 ENHRY and CDR2 SYGVKD. CDR3 coding DNA: TGTGCCGTTGGCGGGGATAGCTACGAGCAGTACTTC. This codes for CAVGGDSYEQYF.

This clonotype was counted many times. The chain links TRBV4-3 to TRBJ2-2, with D possibly matching TRBD2 (6 bases). The germline V gene has CDR1 LGHNA and CDR2 YSLEER. V lost 0 bases and J 5 bases, leaving 16 bases between the germline ends. The CDR3 loop spans 17 amino acids. The CDR3 DNA follows: TGCGCCAGCAGCCAAGATACGAGTGGGAGGAGGACCGGGGAGCTGTTTTTT. It specifies CASSQDTSGRRTGELFF.

The chain uses TRBV20-1 and TRBJ1-1; D remains ambiguous. V dropped 3 bases and J dropped 9 bases, with 8 bases sitting between them. The germline gives CDR1 DFQATT, CDR2 SNEGSKA (reference sequence). CDR3 length: 10 residues. The CDR3 spells CSASKGKAFF. The CDR3 coding sequence is TGCAGTGCTAGTAAAGGGAAAGCTTTCTTT.